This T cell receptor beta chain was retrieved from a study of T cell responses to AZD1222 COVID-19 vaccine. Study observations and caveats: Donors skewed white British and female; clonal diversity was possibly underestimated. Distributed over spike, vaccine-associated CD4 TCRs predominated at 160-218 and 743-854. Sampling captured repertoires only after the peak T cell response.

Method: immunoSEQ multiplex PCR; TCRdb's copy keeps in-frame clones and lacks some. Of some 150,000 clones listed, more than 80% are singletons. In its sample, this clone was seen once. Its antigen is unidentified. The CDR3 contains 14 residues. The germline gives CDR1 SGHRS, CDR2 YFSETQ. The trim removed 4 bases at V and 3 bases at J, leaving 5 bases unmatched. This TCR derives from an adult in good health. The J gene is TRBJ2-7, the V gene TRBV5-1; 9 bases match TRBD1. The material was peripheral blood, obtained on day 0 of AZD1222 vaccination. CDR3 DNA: TGCGCCAGCAGCCGGGACAGGGTCGGCTACGAGCAGTACTTC. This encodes CASSRDRVGYEQYF. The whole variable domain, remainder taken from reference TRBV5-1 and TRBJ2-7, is KAGVTQTPRYLIKTRGQQVTLSCSPISGHRSVSWYQQTPGQGLQFLFEYFSETQRNKGNFPGRFSGRQFSNSRSEMNVSTLELGDSALYLCASSRDRVGYEQYFGPGTRLTVT.